The clone carrying this T cell receptor beta chain was seen a single time. Per the authors' pipeline: Amplification of reference gene primers provided the estimated nucleated cell counts. Assay: immunoSEQ multiplex PCR; the TCRdb copy retains only in-frame clones and omits some. The V and J calls and clone size come from that table; D and trimming were worked out from the DNA. The sample has some 150,000 clones; about 91% are singletons. This specimen comes from a study of blood T cell repertoires in COVID-19. Turning to the study itself: Acute-phase and convalescent COVID-19 samples originated in the United States, Italy and Spain. PBMCs, B-cell-depleted T cells, or T cells provided the cDNA or gDNA that made up the material.

The CDR3 totals 13 residues. Germline V lookup: CDR1 KGHDR, CDR2 SFDVKD. The ends lost 10 bases at V and 5 bases at J; junction bases unmatched: 7. Sequenced: peripheral blood. The clonotype originates from a woman aged 60-70 years who had recovered from COVID-19. The chain uses TRBV24-1 and TRBJ2-3; 8 bases agree with TRBD1. CDR3: CATSQGAEDTQYF. DNA for the CDR3: TGTGCCACGTCGCAGGGGGCAGAAGATACGCAGTATTTT.